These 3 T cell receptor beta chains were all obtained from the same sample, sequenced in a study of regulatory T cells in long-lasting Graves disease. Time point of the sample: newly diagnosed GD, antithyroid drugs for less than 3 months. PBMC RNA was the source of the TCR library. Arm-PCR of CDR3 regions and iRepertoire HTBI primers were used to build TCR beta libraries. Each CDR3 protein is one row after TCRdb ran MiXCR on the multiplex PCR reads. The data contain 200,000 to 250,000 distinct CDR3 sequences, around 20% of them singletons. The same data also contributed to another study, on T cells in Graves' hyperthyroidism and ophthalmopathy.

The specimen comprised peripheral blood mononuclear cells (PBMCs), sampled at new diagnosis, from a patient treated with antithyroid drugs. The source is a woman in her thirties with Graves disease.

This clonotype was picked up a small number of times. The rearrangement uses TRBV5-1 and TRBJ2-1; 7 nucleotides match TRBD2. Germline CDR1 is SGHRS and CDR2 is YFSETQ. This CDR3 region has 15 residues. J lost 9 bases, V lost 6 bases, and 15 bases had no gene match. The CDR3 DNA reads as TGCGCCAGCATGCAATGGGCGGGAGAGGCTTCTGAGCAGTTCTTC. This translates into CASMQWAGEASEQFF.

The CDR3 protein is CASSIGGGGHQPQHF. The CDR3 coding sequence is TGTGCCAGCAGTATTGGGGGCGGGGGTCATCAGCCCCAGCATTTT. This rearrangement joins TRBV28 to TRBJ1-5, with D perhaps TRBD1 (6 bases). There are 15 residues in the CDR3. Germline V lookup: CDR1 MDHEN, CDR2 SYDVKM. V was cut by 5 bases and J by 5 bases, with 16 bases left in between.

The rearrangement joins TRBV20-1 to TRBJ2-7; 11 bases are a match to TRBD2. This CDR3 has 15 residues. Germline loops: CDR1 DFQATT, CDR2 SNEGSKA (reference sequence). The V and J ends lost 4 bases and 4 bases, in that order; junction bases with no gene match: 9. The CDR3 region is CSAKPGLAVSYEQYF. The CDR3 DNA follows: TGCAGTGCTAAGCCGGGACTAGCGGTCAGTTACGAGCAGTACTTC.